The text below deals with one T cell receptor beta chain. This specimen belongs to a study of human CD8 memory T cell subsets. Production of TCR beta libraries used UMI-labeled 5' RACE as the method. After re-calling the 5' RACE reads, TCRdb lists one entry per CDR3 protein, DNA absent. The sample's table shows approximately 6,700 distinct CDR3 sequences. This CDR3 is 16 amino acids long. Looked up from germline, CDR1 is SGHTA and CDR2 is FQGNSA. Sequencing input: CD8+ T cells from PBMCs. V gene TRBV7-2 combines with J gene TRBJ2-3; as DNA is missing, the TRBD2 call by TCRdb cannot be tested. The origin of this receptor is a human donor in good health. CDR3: CASSFSSGPYTDTQYF.